The source of this TCR beta chain is a study of Ad26.COV2.S vaccination and SARS-CoV-2 variants. Whole-study findings and limits: Post-vaccination breadth of spike-specific CD8+ and CD4+ T cell responses was reportedly substantial. Total T cell responses were possibly underestimated by TCR breadth and depth analyses.

Clones were sequenced by immunoSEQ multiplex PCR, and TCRdb holds only the in-frame ones, with some missing. This repertoire shows about 420,000 clones, 85% to 90% found once; its top ten account for approximately 4%. Sample treatment: about 20 received Ad26.COV2.S at low or high dose, single or two shots; about 5 received placebo; per-sample allocation not given. Day 63 following the first vaccine or placebo injection was when the samples were taken. Trimming left V 1 base short and J 4 bases short, with 9 bases between. The germline CDR1 and CDR2 sequences are KGHDR and SFDVKD. This CDR3 has 14 residues. Concerning this clone itself: Its antigen is currently unknown.

Sequences were derived from peripheral blood, sampled in a trial of Ad26.COV2.S vaccine versus placebo. V usage is TRBV24-1 and J usage is TRBJ1-2; maybe TRBD1 (5 bases). The source of this sequence is a person between 18 and 59 years old who received the Ad26.COV2.S COVID-19 vaccine or a placebo. This CDR3 is CATSDLDRSYGYTF. The CDR3 nucleotides read TGTGCCACCAGTGATTTAGACAGATCCTATGGCTACACCTTC.